The 32 T cell receptor beta chains listed next were all sequenced from one sample in a study of cytomegalovirus exposure and HLA in healthy donors (dated by TCRdb to between 2016 and 2019). Libraries came from the immunoSEQ multiplex PCR assay. The multiplex PCR relied on a mix of 60 forward primers for TCR Vbeta segments and 13 reverse primers for TCR Jbeta segments. Drawn from immuneACCESS, this table holds only the in-frame rearrangements with V and J called that TCRdb kept. Clones are partly lost; checked studies trace under half to an unresolved V gene and leave the rest unexplained. The sample has some 130,000 clones on record, roughly 63% of them singletons. The ten biggest clones cover 9% to 10% of the sample. Sequenced: PBMCs. These receptors all stem from a man aged 35 to 55 in good health and CMV-seropositive.

The sample holds a few counts of this clone. V is TRBV18 and J is TRBJ2-5; TRBD2 matches at 8 bases. V shed 7 bases, J shed 3 bases, and the junction held 4 bases outside the gene matches. The CDR3 loop spans 13 amino acids. Germline V CDR1 and CDR2: KGHSH, LQKENI. DNA for the CDR3: TGTGCCAGCTTGGCGGGAGGAAAAGAGACCCAGTACTTC. Translation: CASLAGGKETQYF. The full variable domain, completed using reference TRBV18 and TRBJ2-5, is NAGVMQNPRHLVRRRGQEARLRCSPMKGHSHVYWYRQLPEEGLKFMVYLQKENIIDESGMPKERFSAEFPKEGPSILRIQQVVRGDSAAYFCASLAGGKETQYFGPGTRLLVL.

There are a few counts of this clone. The chain links TRBV6-5 to TRBJ1-2, with D perhaps matching TRBD1 (6 bases). V lost 2 bases, J lost 0 bases, and 10 bases lay in between. This CDR3 comprises 15 residues. The germline V gene has CDR1 MNHEY and CDR2 SVGAGI. The CDR3 spells CASSYPGQTNYGYTF. DNA for the CDR3: TGTGCCAGCAGTTACCCCGGACAGACTAACTATGGCTACACCTTC.

This chain links TRBV6-5 with TRBJ2-6; D may be TRBD1 (6 bases). This CDR3 is 15 amino acids long. Trimming cost V 6 bases and J 2 bases, with 11 bases left between them. Germline values: CDR1 MNHEY, CDR2 SVGAGI. The CDR3 nucleotides read TGTGCCAGCAGGAACAGGGTTACTGGGGCCAACGTCCTGACTTTC. This gives the protein CASRNRVTGANVLTF.

Details on this clone: A junction boundary mismatches the germline segment, possibly from a read error. The V and J genes are TRBV5-4 and TRBJ2-5; 9 bases are shared with TRBD2. CDR3 size: 16 residues. CDR1 is SGHNT and CDR2 is YYREEE in the germline V gene (reference sequence). The CDR3 spells CASSFSGGNPQETQYF. CDR3 coding DNA: TGCGCCAGCAGTTTTAGCGGGGGAAACCCCCAGGAGACCCAGTACTTC.

This clone was seen just once. This chain joins TRBV6-6 and TRBJ1-1; D is uncertain. Trimming shortened V by 8 bases and J by 1 base, and 11 bases separated the two germline ends. The germline gives CDR1 MNHNY, CDR2 SVGAGI (reference sequence). The CDR3 is made up of 13 amino acids. CDR3 DNA sequence: TGTGCCAGCTTGGCACACCCGAACACTGAAGCTTTCTTT. Protein sequence: CASLAHPNTEAFF.

The table lists this clone with a few counts. The sample has other DNA sequences that encode this CDR3 too. CDR3 DNA sequence: TGCGCCAGCAGCCTACAAGAGACCCAGTACTTC. Its translation: CASSLQETQYF. V is TRBV5-1 and J is TRBJ2-5; D gene uncertain. The CDR3 covers 11 residues. With 4 bases removed from V and 2 bases from J, the gap between germline ends came to 3 bases. Germline loops: CDR1 SGHRS, CDR2 YFSETQ.

This chain uses TRBV5-1 with TRBJ2-3; TRBD2 is a possible D gene (6 bases). The CDR3 totals 16 residues. The ends were cut back, 1 base at V and 1 base at J, with 13 bases in the middle. Germline V gene lookup returns CDR1 SGHRS and CDR2 YFSETQ. The CDR3 here is CASSLYGGPRTDTQYF. CDR3 coding DNA: TGCGCCAGCAGCTTGTACGGAGGGCCCCGCACAGATACGCAGTATTTT.

This chain joins TRBV7-2 and TRBJ2-3; D not certain. Trimming removed 5 bases at V and 2 bases at J, with 5 bases between. This CDR3 comprises 12 residues. Germline V gives CDR1 SGHTA, CDR2 FQGNSA. The CDR3 here is CASSPYTDTQYF. Here the CDR3 DNA reads TGTGCCAGCAGCCCGTACACAGATACGCAGTATTTT.

The chain links TRBV5-4 to TRBJ2-7, with a possible D match to TRBD2 (6 bases). This CDR3 has 13 amino acids. Germline assignment: CDR1 SGHNT and CDR2 YYREEE (reference sequence). V lost 4 bases, J lost 2 bases, and 10 bases lay in between. The CDR3: CASSGSGTYEQYF. CDR3 in DNA: TGTGCCAGCAGCGGTAGCGGAACCTACGAGCAGTACTTC.

For the CDR3, the DNA is TGTGCCAGCAGCTTCCGAGGACTAGGAGATACGCAGTATTTT. Translated, it gives CASSFRGLGDTQYF. The chain is built from TRBV7-3 and TRBJ2-3; 7 bases align to TRBD2. With 3 bases clipped from V and 5 bases from J, the junction kept 5 bases outside the gene matches. This CDR3 is 14 amino acids long. Germline V gives CDR1 SGHTA, CDR2 FQGTGA. The full variable domain, its missing parts supplied by reference TRBV7-3 and TRBJ2-3, is GAGVSQTPSNKVTEKGKYVELRCDPISGHTALYWYRQSLGQGPEFLIYFQGTGAADDSGLPNDRFFAVRPEGSVSTLKIQRTERGDSAVYLCASSFRGLGDTQYFGPGTRLTVL.

This clone was observed a handful of times. The chain uses TRBV18 and TRBJ2-2; possible D gene TRBD1, 5 bases. Trimming left V 3 bases short and J 3 bases short, with 17 bases between. The CDR3 length is 17 residues. The germline gives CDR1 KGHSH, CDR2 LQKENI. In nucleotides, the CDR3 is TGTGCCAGCTCACCTACGATAAAGGGGCCCGACACCGGGGAGCTGTTTTTT. Translating it yields CASSPTIKGPDTGELFF.

The chain is built from TRBV15 and TRBJ1-2, with D possibly TRBD1 on 6 matching bases. The V gene's germline CDR1 is LNHNV and CDR2 YYDKDF (reference sequence). The length of the CDR3 is 14 residues. V shed 0 bases and J shed 8 bases, with 13 bases lying between them. Here the CDR3 DNA reads TGTGCCACCAGCAGAGATCAAGAGGGGGTGGGCTACACCTTC. Translated, it gives CATSRDQEGVGYTF.

CDR3 sequence (DNA): TGTGCCAGCAGCAACGGACTAGCGGGACCTATGTTCTTC. This codes for CASSNGLAGPMFF. V usage is TRBV7-2 and J usage is TRBJ2-1; 12 nucleotides line up with TRBD2. CDR3 length: 13 residues. The germline V gene encodes CDR1 SGHTA and CDR2 FQGNSA. V shed 5 bases, J shed 15 bases, and the junction held 8 bases outside the gene matches.

The rearrangement joins TRBV16 to TRBJ2-3; D is undetermined. The V end lost 5 bases, the J end lost 0 bases, and 3 bases lay between the germline ends. The CDR3 is made up of 12 amino acids. Germline CDR1 KGHSY, CDR2 FQNENV. Here the CDR3 reads CASSASTDTQYF. In nucleotides, the CDR3 is TGTGCCAGCAGCGCGAGCACAGATACGCAGTATTTT.

V and J are TRBV6-1 and TRBJ1-5; a weak D match, TRBD1 (5 bases). This CDR3 region has 14 residues. V was clipped by 5 bases and J by 7 bases, with 15 bases between them. The germline CDR1 and CDR2 sequences are MNHNS and SASEGT. CDR3 region: CASSNGGVFQPQHF. The CDR3 DNA reads as TGTGCCAGCAGTAATGGGGGGGTATTCCAGCCCCAGCATTTT.

J is TRBJ2-1 and V is TRBV6-5; the match to TRBD2 covers 13 bases. The junction had 4 bases not matched to a gene; V was cut back by 7 bases and J by 4 bases. CDR3 size: 15 residues. The germline CDR1 and CDR2 sequences are MNHEY and SVGAGI. CDR3: CASTPTSGGYNEQFF. The CDR3 coding sequence is TGTGCCAGCACTCCGACTAGCGGGGGGTACAATGAGCAGTTCTTC.

The sample holds a few counts of this clone. V usage is TRBV2 and J usage is TRBJ1-2; D possibly corresponds to TRBD1 (6 bases). V was shortened by 6 bases and J by 7 bases, with 15 bases between the two germline ends. Germline CDR1 and CDR2: SNHLY and FYNNEI. This CDR3 contains 13 residues. CDR3 bases: TGTGCCAGCAGAACGGACAGTATTGCTGGCTACACCTTC. Its protein product is CASRTDSIAGYTF.

The gene calls are TRBV7-9 and TRBJ1-5; D gene unclear. Trimming stripped 1 base from V and 5 bases from J, with 3 bases between. Germline CDR1 SEHNR, CDR2 FQNEAQ (reference sequence). The length of the CDR3 is 12 residues. CDR3 in amino acids: CASSLGDQPQHF. DNA for the CDR3: TGTGCCAGCAGCTTAGGAGATCAGCCCCAGCATTTT.

V is TRBV5-6 and J is TRBJ2-7; 8 positions agree with TRBD1. CDR1 is SGHDT and CDR2 is YYEEEE in the germline V gene. The CDR3 extends over 14 amino acids. J lost 0 bases, V lost 5 bases, and 4 bases had no gene match. For the CDR3, the DNA is TGTGCCAGCAGGACAGGGGCGAGCTCCTACGAGCAGTACTTC. It encodes CASRTGASSYEQYF.

The genes are TRBV6-5 and TRBJ2-7; 8 bases align to TRBD2. The CDR3 totals 15 residues. With 0 bases clipped from V and 3 bases from J, the junction kept 4 bases outside the gene matches. Germline V gene data show CDR1 as MNHEY and CDR2 as SVGAGI. The CDR3 DNA reads as TGTGCCAGCAGTTACTCGACGGGAGGGATCTACGAGCAGTACTTC. This codes for CASSYSTGGIYEQYF.

This clone was picked up a small number of times. This chain connects TRBV27 to TRBJ1-1; D gene ambiguous. The germline CDR1 and CDR2 sequences are MNHEY and SMNVEV (reference sequence). This CDR3 comprises 13 residues. V lost 5 bases, J lost 3 bases, and 10 bases lay in between. Here the CDR3 DNA reads TGTGCCAGCAGTACACGACAATACACTGAAGCTTTCTTT. Protein: CASSTRQYTEAFF.

This chain connects TRBV9 to TRBJ2-1; no reliable D call. Germline values: CDR1 SGDLS, CDR2 YYNGEE. V was pared by 4 bases and J by 0 bases, with 11 bases between. This CDR3 region has 15 residues. The CDR3 DNA reads as TGTGCCAGCAGCCCTACTCCTAGCTCCTACAATGAGCAGTTCTTC. Translation gives CASSPTPSSYNEQFF.

The chain employs TRBV7-2 and TRBJ2-5; possible D gene TRBD2, 6 bases. The CDR3 consists of 13 residues. V dropped 5 bases and J dropped 5 bases, with 12 bases sitting between them. Germline V gives CDR1 SGHTA, CDR2 FQGNSA. DNA for the CDR3: TGTGCCAGCAGCACGGAAGGAGGGGAGACCCAGTACTTC. Translation: CASSTEGGETQYF.

This rearrangement joins TRBV7-2 to TRBJ1-4, with D unclear. The CDR3 length is 15 residues. Germline V lookup: CDR1 SGHTA, CDR2 FQGNSA. V dropped 2 bases and J dropped 4 bases, with 11 bases sitting between them. Here the CDR3 DNA reads TGTGCCAGCAGCTTAAAGCGGGCAGTTAATGAAAAACTGTTTTTT. This codes for CASSLKRAVNEKLFF.

The chain uses TRBV7-2 and TRBJ2-5; 11 bases match TRBD2. J lost 1 base, V lost 1 base, and 2 bases had no gene match. The length of the CDR3 is 16 residues. Germline values: CDR1 SGHTA, CDR2 FQGNSA. The chain's CDR3 is CASSLVSGGAQETQYF. The CDR3 nucleotides are TGTGCCAGCAGCTTAGTTAGCGGGGGGGCCCAAGAGACCCAGTACTTC.

This clone was seen a few times. This chain links TRBV19 with TRBJ1-6; 7 bases are a match to TRBD1. V was pared by 8 bases and J by 5 bases, with 9 bases of the junction left unmatched. From germline, CDR1 is LNHDA and CDR2 SQIVND (reference sequence). CDR3 length equals 15 residues. CDR3 in DNA: TGTGCCAGTCGGCCGACCGGGACAGATAATTCACCCCTCCACTTT. Its protein is CASRPTGTDNSPLHF.

This chain connects TRBV11-3 to TRBJ2-1, with 10 bases aligning to TRBD2. Per germline, CDR1 SGHNT and CDR2 YENEEA. The CDR3 spans 15 residues. With 2 bases clipped from V and 9 bases from J, the junction kept 7 bases outside the gene matches. The CDR3 is CASSLSLAGEREQFF. The CDR3 nucleotides are TGTGCCAGCAGCTTAAGTCTAGCGGGGGAGCGTGAGCAGTTCTTC.

The rearrangement links TRBV5-1 to TRBJ2-7; 9 bases fit TRBD1. The CDR3 is made up of 15 amino acids. CDR1 and CDR2 (germline): SGHRS, YFSETQ. The V segment lost 1 base and the J segment 3 bases; nucleotides outside the gene matches: 5. For the CDR3, the DNA is TGCGCCAGCAGCTTGAGGGGACAGGGTTTCTACGAGCAGTACTTC. It specifies CASSLRGQGFYEQYF. Full variable domain (rest looked up from reference TRBV5-1 and TRBJ2-7): KAGVTQTPRYLIKTRGQQVTLSCSPISGHRSVSWYQQTPGQGLQFLFEYFSETQRNKGNFPGRFSGRQFSNSRSEMNVSTLELGDSALYLCASSLRGQGFYEQYFGPGTRLTVT.

The rearrangement links TRBV15 to TRBJ2-1; 14 nucleotides agree with TRBD2. CDR3 length equals 16 residues. J lost 8 bases, V lost 0 bases, and 3 bases had no gene match. Germline CDR1 LNHNV, CDR2 YYDKDF (reference sequence). CDR3 DNA sequence: TGTGCCACCAGCAGAGAGGGGACTAGCGGGGGCGATGAGCAGTTCTTC. Its translation: CATSREGTSGGDEQFF.

V gene TRBV10-3 combines with J gene TRBJ2-5; TRBD1 aligns across 11 bases. The J call may be faulty, since TRBJ2-7 better matches the DNA end. CDR3 length equals 14 residues. In germline, CDR1 is ENHRY, CDR2 SYGVKD. The CDR3 nucleotides read TGTGCCATCAGGGGGACAGGGGGTTCCTACGAGCAGTACTTC. This gives the protein CAIRGTGGSYEQYF.

This clone was observed a single time. This chain connects TRBV18 to TRBJ2-2; D is unclear. CDR3 length equals 16 residues. CDR1 and CDR2 from the germline V gene are KGHSH and LQKENI. V lost 2 bases to trimming and J lost 5 bases, with 15 bases between them. CDR3 nucleotide sequence: TGTGCCAGCTCACCAACCCGGCAGGTGCAGACCGGGGAGCTGTTTTTT. Protein sequence: CASSPTRQVQTGELFF.

In this sample, this clone turned up a few times. The rearrangement uses TRBV27 and TRBJ1-5, with D possibly matching TRBD1 (6 bases). Trimming removed 8 bases at V and 0 bases at J, with 14 bases between. The CDR3 has 15 residues. CDR1 is MNHEY, CDR2 SMNVEV, per germline (reference sequence). The CDR3 region has the DNA TGTGCCAGCGGTAGACAGGCGTATAGCAATCAGCCCCAGCATTTT. Translating gives CASGRQAYSNQPQHF.